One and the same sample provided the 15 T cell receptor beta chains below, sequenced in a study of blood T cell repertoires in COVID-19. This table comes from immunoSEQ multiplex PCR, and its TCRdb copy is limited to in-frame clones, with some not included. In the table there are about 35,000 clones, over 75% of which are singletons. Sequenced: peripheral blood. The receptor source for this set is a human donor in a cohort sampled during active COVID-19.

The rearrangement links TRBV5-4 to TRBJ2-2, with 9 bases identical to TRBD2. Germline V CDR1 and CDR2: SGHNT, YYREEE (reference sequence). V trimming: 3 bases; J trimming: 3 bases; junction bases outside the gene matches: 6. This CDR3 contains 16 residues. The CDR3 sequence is CASSSPTSGDTGELFF. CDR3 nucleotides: TGTGCCAGCAGCTCTCCGACTAGCGGAGACACCGGGGAGCTGTTTTTT. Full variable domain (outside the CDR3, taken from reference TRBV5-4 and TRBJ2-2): ETGVTQSPTHLIKTRGQQVTLRCSSQSGHNTVSWYQQALGQGPQFIFQYYREEENGRGNFPPRFSGLQFPNYSSELNVNALELDDSALYLCASSSPTSGDTGELFFGEGSRLTVL.

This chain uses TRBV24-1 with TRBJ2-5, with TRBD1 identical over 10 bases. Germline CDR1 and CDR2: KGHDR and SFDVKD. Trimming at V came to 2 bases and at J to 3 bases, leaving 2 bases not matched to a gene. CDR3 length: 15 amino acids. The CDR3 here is CATSDYGTGEETQYF. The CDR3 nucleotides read TGTGCCACCAGTGATTACGGGACAGGGGAAGAGACCCAGTACTTC.

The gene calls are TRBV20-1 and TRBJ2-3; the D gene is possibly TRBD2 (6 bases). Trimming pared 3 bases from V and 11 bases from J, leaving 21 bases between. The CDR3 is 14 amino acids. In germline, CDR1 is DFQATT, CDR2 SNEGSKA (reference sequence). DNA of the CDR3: TGCAGTGCTAGTATATTGGTAGAGGCGGAGGGGCAGTATTTT. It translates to CSASILVEAEGQYF.

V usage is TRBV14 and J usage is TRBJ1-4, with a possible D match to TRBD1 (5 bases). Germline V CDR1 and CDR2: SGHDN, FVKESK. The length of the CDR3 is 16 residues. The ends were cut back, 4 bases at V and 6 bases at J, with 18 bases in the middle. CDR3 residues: CASSLRWRGVHEKLFF. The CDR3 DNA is TGTGCCAGCAGCCTCCGGTGGAGGGGCGTCCATGAAAAACTGTTTTTT.

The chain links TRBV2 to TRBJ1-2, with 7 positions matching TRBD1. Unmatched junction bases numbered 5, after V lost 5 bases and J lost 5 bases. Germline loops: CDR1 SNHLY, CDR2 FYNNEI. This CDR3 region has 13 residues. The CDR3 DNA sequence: TGTGCCAGCAGTCGCCGGGACAGATATGGCTACACCTTC. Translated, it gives CASSRRDRYGYTF.

Written as DNA, the CDR3 is TGTGCCATCAAGGGAGAGGCGGGGCTGATCACAGATACGCAGTATTTT. This encodes CAIKGEAGLITDTQYF. V usage is TRBV10-3 and J usage is TRBJ2-3; maybe TRBD2 (6 bases). The germline V gene encodes CDR1 ENHRY and CDR2 SYGVKD. CDR3 length equals 16 residues. Trimming removed 7 bases from V and 2 bases from J, with 19 bases in between.

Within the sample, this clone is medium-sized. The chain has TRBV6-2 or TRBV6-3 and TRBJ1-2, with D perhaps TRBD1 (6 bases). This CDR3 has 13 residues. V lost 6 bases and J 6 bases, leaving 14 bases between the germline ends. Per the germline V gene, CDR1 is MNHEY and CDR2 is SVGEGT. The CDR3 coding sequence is TGTGCCAGCAGCAGGGGTCCCCGAAATGGCTACACCTTC. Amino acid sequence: CASSRGPRNGYTF.

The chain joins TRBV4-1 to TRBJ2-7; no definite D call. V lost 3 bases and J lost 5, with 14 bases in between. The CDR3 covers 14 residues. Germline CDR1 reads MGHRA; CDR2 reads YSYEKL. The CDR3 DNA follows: TGCGCCAGCAGCCAGACCCTAGTTGGAAACGAGCAGTACTTC. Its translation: CASSQTLVGNEQYF.

CDR3 nucleotides: TGCGCCAGCAGCTTGGACGGAGACTATGGCTACACCTTC. Its protein is CASSLDGDYGYTF. This chain connects TRBV5-1 to TRBJ1-2; no reliable D call. The CDR3 is made up of 13 amino acids. V was pared by 0 bases and J by 3 bases, with 6 bases between. From germline, CDR1 is SGHRS and CDR2 YFSETQ.

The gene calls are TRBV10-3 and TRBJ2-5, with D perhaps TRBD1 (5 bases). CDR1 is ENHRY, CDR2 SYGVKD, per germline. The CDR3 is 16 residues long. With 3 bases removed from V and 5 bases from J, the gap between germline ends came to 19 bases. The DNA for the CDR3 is TGTGCCATCAGTGATGGGCCGTCAGGGCCGTCGGAGACCCAGTACTTC. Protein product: CAISDGPSGPSETQYF.

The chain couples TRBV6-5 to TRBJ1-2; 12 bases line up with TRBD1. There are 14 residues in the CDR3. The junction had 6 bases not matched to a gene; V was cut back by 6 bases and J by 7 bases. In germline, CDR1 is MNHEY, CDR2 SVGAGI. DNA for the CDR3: TGTGCCAGCAGGGGGACAGGGGGCGCTTCTGGCTACACCTTC. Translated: CASRGTGGASGYTF.

CDR3: CASSQEGGQGQPQHF. DNA of the CDR3: TGCGCCAGCAGCCAAGAGGGGGGACAGGGGCAGCCCCAGCATTTT. J is TRBJ1-5 and V is TRBV4-1, with 10 bases matching TRBD1. V was pared by 0 bases and J by 7 bases, with 3 bases of the junction left unmatched. Germline V gene sequence: CDR1 MGHRA, CDR2 YSYEKL. This CDR3 spans 15 amino acids.

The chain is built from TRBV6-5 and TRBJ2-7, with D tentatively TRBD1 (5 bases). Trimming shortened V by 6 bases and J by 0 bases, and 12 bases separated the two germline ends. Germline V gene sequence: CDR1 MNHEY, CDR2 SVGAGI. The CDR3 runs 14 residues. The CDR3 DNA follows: TGTGCCAGCAGCACAGGCTGGAGCTCCTACGAGCAGTACTTC. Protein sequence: CASSTGWSSYEQYF.

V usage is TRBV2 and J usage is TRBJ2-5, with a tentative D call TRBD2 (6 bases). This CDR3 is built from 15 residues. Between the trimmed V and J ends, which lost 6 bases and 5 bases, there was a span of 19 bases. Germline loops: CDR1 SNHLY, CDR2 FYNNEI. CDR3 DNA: TGTGCCAGCAGGGCCGGTGTCGGCGCGGGGGAGACCCAGTACTTC. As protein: CASRAGVGAGETQYF.

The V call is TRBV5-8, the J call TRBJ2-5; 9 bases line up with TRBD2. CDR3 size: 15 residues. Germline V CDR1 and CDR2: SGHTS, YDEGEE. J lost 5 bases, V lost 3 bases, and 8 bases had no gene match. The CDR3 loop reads CASSSSGTSIETQYF. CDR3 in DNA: TGTGCCAGCAGCTCCTCCGGGACTAGCATCGAGACCCAGTACTTC.